This T cell receptor beta chain is from a study of Graves' ophthalmopathy and Graves' hyperthyroidism. The CDR3 is 17 amino acids. V lost 5 bases, J lost 2 bases, and 19 bases lay in between. CDR1 SGHTA and CDR2 FQGNSA come from the germline V gene. This clonotype was counted a few times. Amplifying from RNA transcripts, the study obtained TCR beta CDR3 regions. HTBI-primed first-round RT-PCR preceded second-round multiplex PCR. TCRdb itself ran the multiplex PCR reads through MiXCR, one entry per CDR3 protein. This table holds 900,000 to 1,200,000 distinct CDR3 sequences, around a third found once. The chain carries TRBV7-2 and TRBJ1-3, with a weak D call TRBD1 (5 bases). This TCR derives from an adult man with Graves' hyperthyroidism. The sequenced sample consisted of peripheral blood or thyroid tissue (not recorded which). CDR3 bases: TGTGCCAGCAGCGGGGGAAGCAGGGTTTTTGCTGGAAACACCATATATTTT. Residues: CASSGGSRVFAGNTIYF.